Listed below are T cell receptor beta chains from one sample, sequenced in a study of immune evolution from preneoplasia to lung adenocarcinoma. Some clones are missing from TCRdb's copy, which holds only in-frame ones; the method was immunoSEQ multiplex PCR. In the table there are about 41,000 clones, over 75% of which are singletons. Sequences were obtained from FFPE invasive lung adenocarcinoma tissue. The receptor source for this set is a person in their sixties with lung adenocarcinoma. Each CDR3 is given with its conserved first and last residue. D genes are given only for firm matches. Some rows mark clone size as missing; the rest say once, few, many or name a class of expanded clone.

D gene,J gene,clone size,V gene,CDR3 DNA,CDR3 protein
.,TRBJ1-4,.,TRBV18,TGTGCCAGCTCACCATTGATTTCAACTAATGAAAAACTGTTTTTT,CASSPLISTNEKLFF
.,TRBJ1-2,.,TRBV18,TGTGCCAGCTCACCAGACAGAAATGGCTACACCTTC,CASSPDRNGYTF
.,TRBJ2-7,few,TRBV25-1,TGTGCCAGCAGTGCGCGGACCGAGCAGTACTTC,CASSARTEQYF
.,TRBJ1-1,.,TRBV2,TGTGCCAGCAGTGGTCGATACACTGAAGCTTTCTTT,CASSGRYTEAFF
TRBD2,TRBJ2-7,.,TRBV27,TGTGCCAGCAGTTTATCGTCTAGCGGGAGCTCCTACGAGCAGTACTTC,CASSLSSSGSSYEQYF
.,TRBJ1-1,once,TRBV10-3,TGTGCCATCAGAGGACAGATAAACACTGAAGCTTTCTTT,CAIRGQINTEAFF
.,TRBJ2-7,few,TRBV11-2,TGTGCCAGCAGCTCAAATCTGGGGTATTACGAGCAGTACTTC,CASSSNLGYYEQYF
TRBD1,TRBJ1-4,.,TRBV19,TGTGCCAGCCGACAGGGACGTTTCGGAAAACTGTTTTTT,CASRQGRFGKLFF
TRBD1,TRBJ1-5,once,TRBV28,TGTGCCAGCAGTTCCGGACAGGGTAGGGATCAGCCCCAGCATTTT,CASSSGQGRDQPQHF
TRBD1,TRBJ1-1,.,TRBV12-5,TGTGCTAGTGGACCCAGGGGGCGAATGAACACTGAAGCTTTCTTT,CASGPRGRMNTEAFF
.,TRBJ2-7,.,TRBV29-1,TGCAGCGTTGCTCCAGAGGGGTTGAGTCACGAGCAGTACTTC,CSVAPEGLSHEQYF
TRBD1,TRBJ2-5,.,TRBV11-3,TGTGCCAGCAGCCCGGACAGGCTCGTCGAGACCCAGTACTTC,CASSPDRLVETQYF
.,TRBJ1-1,.,TRBV6-5,TGTGCCAGCAGTTACGGTAGGAGGGGGGTCACTGAAGCTTTCTTT,CASSYGRRGVTEAFF
TRBD1,TRBJ2-3,.,TRBV19,TGTGCCAGTAGTATTGGTTCTGGGACAGGGGGCTTAACAGATACGCAGTATTTT,CASSIGSGTGGLTDTQYF
TRBD2,TRBJ2-7,.,TRBV6-1,TGTGCCAGCAGTGGGACTAGCGGGAGCTCCTACGAGCAGTACTTC,CASSGTSGSSYEQYF
.,TRBJ2-7,.,TRBV2,TGTGCCAGCAGTGAAGAAGGTGTTAAGCAGTACTTC,CASSEEGVKQYF
.,TRBJ1-1,few,TRBV27,TGTGCCAGCCATACTCTCCAGAGGGACGGGGAAGCTTTCTTT,CASHTLQRDGEAFF
.,TRBJ2-1,medium-sized,TRBV29-1,TGCAGCGTGCCGACACCCCACAATGAGCAGTTCTTC,CSVPTPHNEQFF
.,TRBJ1-5,.,TRBV18,TGTGCCAGCTCCGCAGGGCCAGATCAGCCCCAGCATTTT,CASSAGPDQPQHF
.,TRBJ2-3,.,TRBV27,TGTGCCAGCAGTTCGGGCCAAGCGGTAAATACGCAGTATTTT,CASSSGQAVNTQYF
TRBD1,TRBJ1-2,.,TRBV7-2,TGTGCCAGCAGCGGAAGACAGGGAAATAACTATGGCTACACCTTC,CASSGRQGNNYGYTF
TRBD2,TRBJ2-5,.,TRBV6-5,TGTGCCAGCAGTTACTCCGGGACTAGCGGCCAAGAGACCCAGTACTTC,CASSYSGTSGQETQYF
.,TRBJ2-5,.,TRBV11-2,TGTGCCAGCAGCTTAATGGGATTCGGCCAAGAGACCCAGTACTTC,CASSLMGFGQETQYF
.,TRBJ1-5,.,TRBV9,TGTGCCAGCAGCGTAGGACTGGGTGGCAATCAGCCCCAGCATTTT,CASSVGLGGNQPQHF
.,TRBJ2-5,.,TRBV28,TGTGCCAGCAGTTTACAACAGGGTACAGAGACCCAGTACTTC,CASSLQQGTETQYF
.,TRBJ1-2,.,TRBV7-3,TGTGCCAGCAGTTCTCAGCCCCGGGCGGACTATGGCTACACCTTC,CASSSQPRADYGYTF
TRBD1,TRBJ1-1,.,TRBV7-6,TGTGCCAGCAGCACGGACAGGGGGCCCACTGAAGCTTTCTTT,CASSTDRGPTEAFF
.,TRBJ1-5,.,TRBV4-2,TGTGCCAGCAGCCAAGCCTATAGCAATCAGCCCCAGCATTTT,CASSQAYSNQPQHF
.,TRBJ2-5,.,TRBV28,TGTGCCAGCAGACCCGGACTCCCCCAAGAGACCCAGTACTTC,CASRPGLPQETQYF
.,TRBJ1-1,.,TRBV28,TGTGCCAGCAGGACGGGCCAGGGAAACACTGAAGCTTTCTTT,CASRTGQGNTEAFF
.,TRBJ1-5,few,TRBV10-3,TGTGCCATCAGTGAGTCCGCAGTAAGCAATCAGCCCCAGCATTTT,CAISESAVSNQPQHF
TRBD2,TRBJ2-1,once,TRBV7-9,TGTGCCAGCAGCTCCCGACTAGCGGGAGCCTACAATGAGCAGTTCTTC,CASSSRLAGAYNEQFF
TRBD2,TRBJ2-3,.,TRBV7-2,TGTGCCAGCCGAGGACTAGCGGGACGCACAGATACGCAGTATTTT,CASRGLAGRTDTQYF
.,TRBJ2-2,.,TRBV5-1,TGCGCCAGCAGCTTAGTGGCCGGGGAGCTGTTTTTT,CASSLVAGELFF
.,TRBJ1-1,.,TRBV18,TGTGCCAGCTCACTCGGCCAGGGTGGCACTGAAGCTTTCTTT,CASSLGQGGTEAFF
.,TRBJ2-2,few,TRBV7-9,TGTGCCAGCAGCCGAACAGCGGCCGGGGAGCTGTTTTTT,CASSRTAAGELFF
TRBD2,TRBJ2-5,.,TRBV30,TGTGCCTGGAGTGTACTAGCGGGAGCCAGAGAGACCCAGTACTTC,CAWSVLAGARETQYF
.,TRBJ1-2,few,TRBV5-4,TGTGCCAGCAGCTCCGGGATGGACTATGGCTACACCTTC,CASSSGMDYGYTF
.,TRBJ1-3,.,TRBV28,TGTGCCAGCAGTTCCAGCTACAGGGGAAACACCATATATTTT,CASSSSYRGNTIYF
TRBD2,TRBJ2-3,.,TRBV10-2,TGCGCCAGCAGCGATGGACTAGCGGCAGCTAGCACAGATACGCAGTATTTT,CASSDGLAAASTDTQYF
.,TRBJ2-7,.,TRBV4-1,TGCGCCAGCAGCCATCGGGACCCCCCCTACGAGCAGTACTTC,CASSHRDPPYEQYF
.,TRBJ2-1,.,TRBV29-1,TGCAGCGTTGGAAAGGGGAATAGAAATGAGCAGTTCTTC,CSVGKGNRNEQFF
.,TRBJ2-1,.,TRBV28,TGTGCCAGCAGTTTAATTCAGACCAATGAGCAGTTCTTC,CASSLIQTNEQFF
.,TRBJ2-3,.,TRBV6-5,TGTGCCAGCCGGTCTAGCACAGATACGCAGTATTTT,CASRSSTDTQYF
.,TRBJ2-3,.,TRBV5-4,TGTGCCAGCAGCTTGCAGGGGCCAGATACGCAGTATTTT,CASSLQGPDTQYF
TRBD1,TRBJ2-5,.,TRBV28,TGTGCCAGCAGTGACCCAACCCGGGACAGTCAAGAGACCCAGTACTTC,CASSDPTRDSQETQYF
.,TRBJ2-1,.,TRBV7-5,TGTGCCAGAAGCCGGGATCGCGGGACCTCCTACAATGAGCAGTTCTTC,CARSRDRGTSYNEQFF
.,TRBJ1-4,.,TRBV4-1,TGCGCCAGCAGCCAAGATCGCGGGGCTAATGAAAAACTGTTTTTT,CASSQDRGANEKLFF